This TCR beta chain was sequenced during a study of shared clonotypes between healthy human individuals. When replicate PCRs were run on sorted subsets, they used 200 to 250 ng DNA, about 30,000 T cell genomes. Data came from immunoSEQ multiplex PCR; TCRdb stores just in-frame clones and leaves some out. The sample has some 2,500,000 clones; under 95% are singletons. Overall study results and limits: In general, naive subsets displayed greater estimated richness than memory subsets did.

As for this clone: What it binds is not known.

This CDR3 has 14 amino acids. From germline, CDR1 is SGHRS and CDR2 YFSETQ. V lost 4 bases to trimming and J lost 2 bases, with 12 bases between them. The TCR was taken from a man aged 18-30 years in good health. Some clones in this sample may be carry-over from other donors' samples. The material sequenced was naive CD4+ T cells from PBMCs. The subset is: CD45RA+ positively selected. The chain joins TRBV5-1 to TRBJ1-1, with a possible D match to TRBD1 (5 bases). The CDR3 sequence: CASSRRQFNTEAFF. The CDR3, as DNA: TGCGCCAGCAGCCGAAGACAGTTCAACACTGAAGCTTTCTTT.